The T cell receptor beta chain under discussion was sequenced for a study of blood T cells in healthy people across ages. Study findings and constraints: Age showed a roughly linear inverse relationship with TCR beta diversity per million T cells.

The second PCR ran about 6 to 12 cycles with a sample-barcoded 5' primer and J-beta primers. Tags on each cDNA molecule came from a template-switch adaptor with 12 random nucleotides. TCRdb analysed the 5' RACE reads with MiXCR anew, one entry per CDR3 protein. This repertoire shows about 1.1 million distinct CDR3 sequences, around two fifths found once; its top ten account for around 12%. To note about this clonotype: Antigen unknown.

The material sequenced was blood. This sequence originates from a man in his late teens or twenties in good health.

CDR3: CASSPAIAKNIQYF. The CDR3, as DNA: TGTGCCAGCAGCCCCGCAATAGCCAAAAACATTCAGTACTTC. The genes are TRBV14 and TRBJ2-4; no firm D call. V lost 4 bases to trimming and J lost 0 bases, with 7 bases between them. The V gene's germline CDR1 is SGHDN and CDR2 FVKESK. This CDR3 comprises 14 residues.